The sequence of this TCR beta chain was determined in a study of OX40 agonist ivuxolimab in advanced cancers. Background for the entire study: Ivuxolimab, which targeted the costimulatory receptor OX40 (CD134), was an agonistic, fully human IgG2 monoclonal antibody. Intravenous ivuxolimab was administered to patients every 2 weeks at six dose levels: 0.01, 0.1, 0.3, 1.5, 3 and 10 mg/kg. Among the roughly 50 dose-escalation patients, around 19 had hepatocellular carcinoma, roughly 15 melanoma, 9 renal cell carcinoma and 9 head and neck cancer. In the dose-escalation cohort, approximately 82% of patients were male, and the mean age was approximately 60 years, with a range of about 20 to 90. Prior anti-PD-1, anti-PD-L1 or anti-CTLA-4 therapy was permitted, and 30% to 50% of dose-escalation patients had received checkpoint inhibitors. Three dose-escalation patients achieved partial responses, one with hepatocellular carcinoma and two with cutaneous melanoma. Peripheral TCRbeta sequencing aimed to test whether ivuxolimab altered TCR sequence diversity and caused clonal T-cell expansion. The paper describes the monotherapy dose-escalation part (N of about 52 patients) of the phase I trial of ivuxolimab. What the authors observed across the whole study: The antigen specificity of the peripheral T cells that underwent clonal expansion was not determined. Partial responders in the 0.1-3.0 mg/kg groups had among the lowest normalized peripheral clonal expansion, especially among CD8+ T cells. At doses of 0.1 to 3.0 mg/kg, clonal expansion of both CD4+ and CD8+ blood T cells was observed from baseline to week 6. After ivuxolimab, expanded clones were on average more numerous among CD8+ T cells than among CD4+ T cells. Low levels of normalized T-cell clonal expansion were also seen in some patients who did not respond.

On this clone itself: There is no known antigen for this receptor. Within one base of it there is no much larger clone, and no base qualities were kept.

For sequencing of the TCRbeta CDR3 region, genomic DNA was extracted from the sorted cells. The immunoSEQ Assay was used for sequencing of TCRbeta CDR3 regions. TCRdb retrieved this table from immuneACCESS and kept in-frame rearrangements only. Not all clones are present; in checked studies, unresolved V genes account for under half, and no reason is known for the remainder. This sample comprises some 78,000 clones, around 86% of them detected only once. The ten largest clones take up around 0.97% of the sample. Patients with autoimmune disease history or receiving systemic immunosuppression were excluded from the trial. Peripheral blood for TCR sequencing was drawn from every dose cohort at baseline, at cycle 4 day 1 and at cycle 7 day 1. Samples were obtained from an open-label, multicenter, first-in-human phase I dose-escalation trial of ivuxolimab. Adults with locally advanced or metastatic melanoma, renal cell, hepatocellular, or head and neck squamous cell carcinoma were enrolled in the trial. Before TCR sequencing, CD4+ and CD8+ T cells were separately sorted from peripheral blood.

CDR1 and CDR2 are read off the germline V gene (reference sequence) as LNHDA and SQIVND. The CDR3 spans 15 residues, from the cysteine through the phenylalanine. The read is trimmed to its CDR3 DNA, 45 bases read in frame from base 1. V drops 4 bases and J drops 3 bases, leaving 13 bases in between. The clonotype comes from an adult with an advanced solid tumor such as melanoma, head and neck, liver or kidney cancer. This specimen was CD4+ or CD8+ T cells sorted from blood, taken in a trial of the OX40 agonist ivuxolimab. The rearranged segments are TRBV19 and TRBJ2-1, with the D gene uncertain. The DNA sequence is given as TGTGCCAGTAGTAAAGCACGTCACTTCTACAATGAGCAGTTCTTC. This yields the protein CASSKARHFYNEQFF.